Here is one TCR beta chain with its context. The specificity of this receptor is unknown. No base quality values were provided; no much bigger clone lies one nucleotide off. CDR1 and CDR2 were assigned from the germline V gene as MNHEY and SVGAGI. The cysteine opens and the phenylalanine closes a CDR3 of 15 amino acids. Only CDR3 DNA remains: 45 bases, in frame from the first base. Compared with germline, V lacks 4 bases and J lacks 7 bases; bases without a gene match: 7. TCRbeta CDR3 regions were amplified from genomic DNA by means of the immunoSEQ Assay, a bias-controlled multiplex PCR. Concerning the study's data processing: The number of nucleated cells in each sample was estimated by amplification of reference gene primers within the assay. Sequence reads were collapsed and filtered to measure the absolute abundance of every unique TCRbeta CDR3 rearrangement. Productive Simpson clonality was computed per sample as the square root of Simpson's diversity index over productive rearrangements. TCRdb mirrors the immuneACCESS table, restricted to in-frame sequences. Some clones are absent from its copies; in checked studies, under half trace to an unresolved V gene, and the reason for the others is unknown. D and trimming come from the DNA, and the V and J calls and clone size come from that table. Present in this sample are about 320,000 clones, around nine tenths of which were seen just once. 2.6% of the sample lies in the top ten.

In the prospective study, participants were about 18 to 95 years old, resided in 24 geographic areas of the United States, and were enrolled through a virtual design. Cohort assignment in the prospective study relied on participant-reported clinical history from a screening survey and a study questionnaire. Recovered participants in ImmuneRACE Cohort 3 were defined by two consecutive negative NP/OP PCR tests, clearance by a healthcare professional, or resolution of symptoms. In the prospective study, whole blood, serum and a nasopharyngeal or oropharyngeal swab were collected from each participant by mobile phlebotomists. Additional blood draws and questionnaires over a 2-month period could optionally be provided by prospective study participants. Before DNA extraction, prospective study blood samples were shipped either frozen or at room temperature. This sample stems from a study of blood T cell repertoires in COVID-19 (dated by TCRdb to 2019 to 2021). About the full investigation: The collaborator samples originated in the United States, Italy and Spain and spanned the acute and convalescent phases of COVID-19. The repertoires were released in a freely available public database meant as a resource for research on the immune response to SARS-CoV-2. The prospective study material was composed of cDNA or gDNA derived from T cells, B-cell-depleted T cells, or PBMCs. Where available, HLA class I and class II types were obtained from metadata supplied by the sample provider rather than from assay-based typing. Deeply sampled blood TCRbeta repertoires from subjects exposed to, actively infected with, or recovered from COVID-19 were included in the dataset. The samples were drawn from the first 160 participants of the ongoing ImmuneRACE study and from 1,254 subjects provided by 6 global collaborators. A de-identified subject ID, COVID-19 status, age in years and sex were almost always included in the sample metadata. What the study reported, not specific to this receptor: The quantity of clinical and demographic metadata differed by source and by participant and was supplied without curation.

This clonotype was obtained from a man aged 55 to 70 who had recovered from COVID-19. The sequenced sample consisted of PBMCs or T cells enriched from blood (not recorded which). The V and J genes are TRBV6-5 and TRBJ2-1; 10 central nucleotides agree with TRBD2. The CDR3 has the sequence CASSSSGGARNEQFF. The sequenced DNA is TGTGCCAGCAGTTCGAGCGGGGGGGCCCGTAATGAGCAGTTCTTC.